Listed below are T cell receptor beta chains from one sample, sequenced in a study of CD8 T cells in ankylosing spondylitis. From the 5' RACE reads, TCRdb called clonotypes with MiXCR, one entry per CDR3 protein. Of 200,000 to 300,000 distinct CDR3 sequences in the sample, 30% to 40% are singletons; the top ten hold 4% to 5.5%. The sample consisted of blood, either unsorted or a sorted T cell fraction (not recorded which). These receptor sequences come from a male donor with ankylosing spondylitis or in good health (not recorded which). Both conserved end residues are trimmed from each CDR3. Rows give clone size only sometimes, using once, few, many, or a class for an expanded clone.

clone size: -; V gene: TRBV28; CDR3 protein: ASSETAGRNTEAF
clone size: few; V gene: TRBV20-1; CDR3 protein: SARESGLMNTEAF
clone size: -; V gene: TRBV20-1; CDR3 protein: SAKGTSASTDTQY
clone size: once; V gene: TRBV12-3/TRBV12-4; CDR3 protein: ASSRLKVEQY
clone size: -; V gene: TRBV20-1; CDR3 protein: SASAGLRSNQPQH
clone size: few; V gene: TRBV6-1; CDR3 protein: ASSRTGAADTQY
clone size: few; V gene: TRBV20-1; CDR3 protein: SARAREGRPLH
clone size: few; V gene: TRBV29-1; CDR3 protein: SVEGWGNYGYT
clone size: -; V gene: TRBV7-9; CDR3 protein: ASSPWTGGPRDTQY
clone size: -; V gene: TRBV20-1; CDR3 protein: SAFGGGAKAKNIQY
clone size: -; V gene: TRBV24-1; CDR3 protein: ATSADGENQETQY
clone size: few; V gene: TRBV14; CDR3 protein: ASSVDGMNTEAF
clone size: -; V gene: TRBV20-1; CDR3 protein: SARGRTSSYNEQF
clone size: few; V gene: TRBV6-1; CDR3 protein: ASSDRDRGLVNQPQH
clone size: -; V gene: TRBV5-1; CDR3 protein: ASSLAGSVYQQY
clone size: -; V gene: TRBV11-2; CDR3 protein: ASSPLAEETQY
clone size: -; V gene: TRBV12-3/TRBV12-4; CDR3 protein: ASSLVTGLAKNIQY
clone size: -; V gene: TRBV20-1; CDR3 protein: SAGQAHGEAF
clone size: -; V gene: TRBV12-3/TRBV12-4; CDR3 protein: ASGKDSYYGYT
clone size: -; V gene: TRBV20-1; CDR3 protein: SALASVGGPAYNEQF
clone size: few; V gene: TRBV6-5; CDR3 protein: ASSSGRGTDTQY
clone size: -; V gene: TRBV29-1; CDR3 protein: SVVAGSREQY
clone size: -; V gene: TRBV7-3; CDR3 protein: ASSLELAVNTGELF
clone size: few; V gene: TRBV20-1; CDR3 protein: SAQPAGRSSYEQY
clone size: few; V gene: TRBV15; CDR3 protein: ATSRDTRKTQY
clone size: -; V gene: TRBV29-1; CDR3 protein: SGRGGANTEAF
clone size: few; V gene: TRBV12-3/TRBV12-4; CDR3 protein: ASSLFGQGDTEAF
clone size: -; V gene: TRBV20-1; CDR3 protein: SAGKGTYEQY
clone size: few; V gene: TRBV12-3/TRBV12-4; CDR3 protein: APMSRRSYEQY
clone size: few; V gene: TRBV27; CDR3 protein: ASSLKAGGLYNEQF
clone size: many; V gene: TRBV20-1; CDR3 protein: SALAGGPYEQY
clone size: few; V gene: TRBV12-3/TRBV12-4; CDR3 protein: ASSPKIAPTTQY
clone size: -; V gene: TRBV7-2; CDR3 protein: ASSLRTAEAF
clone size: many; V gene: TRBV29-1; CDR3 protein: SVRSTDTQY
clone size: -; V gene: TRBV4-1; CDR3 protein: ASSIRTGNYEQY
clone size: many; V gene: TRBV20-1; CDR3 protein: SARDSWYTEAF
clone size: few; V gene: TRBV7-9; CDR3 protein: ASSQTDRGSYEQY
clone size: few; V gene: TRBV12-3/TRBV12-4; CDR3 protein: ASSFARGVGNIQY
clone size: few; V gene: TRBV29-1; CDR3 protein: SVPGQGWETQY
clone size: few; V gene: TRBV20-1; CDR3 protein: SARGGGGPYEQY
clone size: -; V gene: TRBV4-1; CDR3 protein: ASSQVSSYYEQY